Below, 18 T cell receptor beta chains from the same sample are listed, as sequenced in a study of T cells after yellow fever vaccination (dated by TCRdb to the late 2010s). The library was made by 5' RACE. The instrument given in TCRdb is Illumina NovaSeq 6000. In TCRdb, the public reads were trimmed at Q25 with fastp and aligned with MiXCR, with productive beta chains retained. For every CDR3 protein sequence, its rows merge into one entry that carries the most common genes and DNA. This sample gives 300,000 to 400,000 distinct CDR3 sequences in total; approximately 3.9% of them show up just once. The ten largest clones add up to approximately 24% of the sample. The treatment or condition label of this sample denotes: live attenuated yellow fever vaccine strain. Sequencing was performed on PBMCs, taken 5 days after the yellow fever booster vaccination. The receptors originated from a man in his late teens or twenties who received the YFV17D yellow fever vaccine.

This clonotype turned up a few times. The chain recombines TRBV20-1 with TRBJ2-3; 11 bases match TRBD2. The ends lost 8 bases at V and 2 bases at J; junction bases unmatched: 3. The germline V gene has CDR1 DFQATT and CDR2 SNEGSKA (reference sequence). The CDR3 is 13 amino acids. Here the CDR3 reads CSKTSGVTDTQYF. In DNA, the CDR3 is TGCAGTAAGACTAGCGGGGTCACAGATACGCAGTATTTT.

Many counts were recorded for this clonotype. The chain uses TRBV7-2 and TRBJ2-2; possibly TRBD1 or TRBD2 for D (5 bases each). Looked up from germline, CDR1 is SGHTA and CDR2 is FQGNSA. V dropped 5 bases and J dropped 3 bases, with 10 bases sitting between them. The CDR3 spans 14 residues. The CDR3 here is CASSPGTHTGELFF. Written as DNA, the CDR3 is TGTGCCAGCAGCCCCGGGACCCACACCGGGGAGCTGTTTTTT.

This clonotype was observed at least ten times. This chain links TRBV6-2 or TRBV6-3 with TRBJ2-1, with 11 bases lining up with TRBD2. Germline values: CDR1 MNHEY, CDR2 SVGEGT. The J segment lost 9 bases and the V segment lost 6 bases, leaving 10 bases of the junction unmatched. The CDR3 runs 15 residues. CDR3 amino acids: CASSLSGGAFAEQFF. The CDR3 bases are TGTGCCAGCAGCCTTAGCGGGGGGGCTTTTGCTGAGCAGTTCTTC.

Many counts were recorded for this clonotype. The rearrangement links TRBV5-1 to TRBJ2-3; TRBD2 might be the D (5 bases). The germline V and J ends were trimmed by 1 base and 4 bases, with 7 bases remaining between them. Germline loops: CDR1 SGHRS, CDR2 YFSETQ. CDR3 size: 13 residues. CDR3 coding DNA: TGCGCCAGCAGCTTGATTAGCGCAGATACGCAGTATTTT. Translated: CASSLISADTQYF.

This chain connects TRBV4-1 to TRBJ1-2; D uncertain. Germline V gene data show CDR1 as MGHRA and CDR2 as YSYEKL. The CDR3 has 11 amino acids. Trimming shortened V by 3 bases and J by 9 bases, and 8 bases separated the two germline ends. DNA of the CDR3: TGCGCCAGCAGCCAGGATCGGAGCTACACCTTC. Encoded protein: CASSQDRSYTF.

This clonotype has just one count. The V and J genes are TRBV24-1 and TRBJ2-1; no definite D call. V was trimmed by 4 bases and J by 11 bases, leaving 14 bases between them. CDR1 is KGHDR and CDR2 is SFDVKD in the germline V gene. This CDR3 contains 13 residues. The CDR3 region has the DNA TGTGCCACCAGTGACCCGACACAGAAGAAGCAGTTCTTC. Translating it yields CATSDPTQKKQFF.

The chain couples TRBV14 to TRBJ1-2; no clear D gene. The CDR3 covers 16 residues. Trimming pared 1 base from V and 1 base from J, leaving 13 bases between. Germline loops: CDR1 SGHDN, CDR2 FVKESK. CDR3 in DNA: TGTGCCAGCAGCCAAGCCCCAGGAGATTATAACTATGGCTACACCTTC. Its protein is CASSQAPGDYNYGYTF.

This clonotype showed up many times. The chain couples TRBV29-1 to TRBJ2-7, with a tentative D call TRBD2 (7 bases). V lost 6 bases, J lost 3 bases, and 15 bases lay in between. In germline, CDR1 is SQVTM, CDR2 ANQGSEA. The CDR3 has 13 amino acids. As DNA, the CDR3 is TGCAGCGTCAACAGGGAGGGGGGCTACGAGCAGTACTTC. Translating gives CSVNREGGYEQYF.

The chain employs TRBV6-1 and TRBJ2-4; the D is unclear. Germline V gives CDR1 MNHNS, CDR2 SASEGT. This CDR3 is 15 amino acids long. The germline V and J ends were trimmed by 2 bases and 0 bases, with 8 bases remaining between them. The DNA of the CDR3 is TGTGCCAGCAGTGAACCAGGTATAGCCAAAAACATTCAGTACTTC. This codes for CASSEPGIAKNIQYF.

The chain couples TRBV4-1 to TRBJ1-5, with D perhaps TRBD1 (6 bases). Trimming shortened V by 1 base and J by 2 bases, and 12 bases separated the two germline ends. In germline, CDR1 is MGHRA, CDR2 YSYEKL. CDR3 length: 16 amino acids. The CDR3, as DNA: TGCGCCAGCAGCCAAGCGAGGGGGGACCGCAATCAGCCCCAGCATTTT. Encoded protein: CASSQARGDRNQPQHF.

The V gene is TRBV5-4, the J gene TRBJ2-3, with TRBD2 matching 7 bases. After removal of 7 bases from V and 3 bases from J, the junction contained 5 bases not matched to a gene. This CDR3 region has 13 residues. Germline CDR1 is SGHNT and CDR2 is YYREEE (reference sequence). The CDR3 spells CASLLGGTDTQYF. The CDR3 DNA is TGTGCCAGCTTATTGGGGGGGACAGATACGCAGTATTTT.

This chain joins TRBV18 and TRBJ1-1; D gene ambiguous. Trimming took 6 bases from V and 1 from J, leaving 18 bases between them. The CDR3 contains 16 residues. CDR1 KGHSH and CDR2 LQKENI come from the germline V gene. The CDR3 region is CASSPKAAYTNTEAFF. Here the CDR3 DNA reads TGTGCCAGCTCGCCGAAGGCAGCATACACGAACACTGAAGCTTTCTTT.

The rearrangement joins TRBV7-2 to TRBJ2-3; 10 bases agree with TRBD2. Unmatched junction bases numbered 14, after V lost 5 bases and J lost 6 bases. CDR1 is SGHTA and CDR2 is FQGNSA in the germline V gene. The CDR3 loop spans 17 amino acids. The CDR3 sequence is CASSISRSGGAGDTQYF. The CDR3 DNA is TGTGCCAGCAGCATTTCTAGGAGCGGGGGGGCCGGGGATACGCAGTATTTT.

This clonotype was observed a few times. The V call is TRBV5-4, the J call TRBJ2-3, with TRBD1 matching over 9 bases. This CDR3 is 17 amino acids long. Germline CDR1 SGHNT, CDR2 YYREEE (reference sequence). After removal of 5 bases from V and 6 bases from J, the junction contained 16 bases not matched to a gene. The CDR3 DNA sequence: TGTGCCAGCAGGCCCGCCGGGACAGGGATACTCTTTGATACGCAGTATTTT. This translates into CASRPAGTGILFDTQYF. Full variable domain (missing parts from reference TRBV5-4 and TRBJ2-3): ETGVTQSPTHLIKTRGQQVTLRCSSQSGHNTVSWYQQALGQGPQFIFQYYREEENGRGNFPPRFSGLQFPNYSSELNVNALELDDSALYLCASRPAGTGILFDTQYFGPGTRLTVL.

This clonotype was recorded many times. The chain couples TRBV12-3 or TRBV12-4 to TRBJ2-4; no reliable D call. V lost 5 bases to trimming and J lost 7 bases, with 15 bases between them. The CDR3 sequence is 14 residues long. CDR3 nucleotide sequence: TGTGCCAGCAGTCCCTCTACTGTGGTGAACATTCAGTACTTC. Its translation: CASSPSTVVNIQYF.

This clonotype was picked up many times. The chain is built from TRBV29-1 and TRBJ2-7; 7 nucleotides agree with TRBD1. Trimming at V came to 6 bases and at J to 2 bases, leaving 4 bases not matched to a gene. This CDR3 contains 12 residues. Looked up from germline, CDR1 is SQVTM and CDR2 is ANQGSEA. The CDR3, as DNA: TGCAGCGTAGAGACAGGGACCTACGAGCAGTACTTC. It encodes CSVETGTYEQYF.

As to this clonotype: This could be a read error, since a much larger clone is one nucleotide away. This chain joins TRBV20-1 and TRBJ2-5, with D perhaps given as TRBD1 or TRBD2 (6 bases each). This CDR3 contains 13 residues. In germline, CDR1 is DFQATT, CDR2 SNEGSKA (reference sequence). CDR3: CRASRGTQETQYF. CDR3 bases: TGCAGAGCTAGCCGGGGGACACAAGAGACCCAGTACTTC.

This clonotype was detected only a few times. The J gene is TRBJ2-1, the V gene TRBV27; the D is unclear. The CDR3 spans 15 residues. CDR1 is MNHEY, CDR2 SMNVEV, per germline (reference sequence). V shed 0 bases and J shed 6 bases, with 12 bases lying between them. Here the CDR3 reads CASSLSRSGGNEQFF. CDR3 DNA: TGTGCCAGCAGTTTATCACGTAGTGGTGGCAATGAGCAGTTCTTC.